The following is a TCR beta chain sequence with its context. The germline V gene encodes CDR1 SNHLY and CDR2 FYNNEI. This CDR3 region has 14 residues. V lost 4 bases, J lost 4 bases, and 11 bases lay in between. This record belongs to a study of blood T cell repertoires in COVID-19. Turning to the study itself: Samples taken during acute and convalescent COVID-19 were collected in the United States, Italy and Spain.

Sequencing used immunoSEQ multiplex PCR; TCRdb keeps in-frame clones, though not all of them. The data contain 100,000 to 150,000 clones, approximately 70% of them singletons. The clonotype originates from a woman in her 70s with acute or convalescent COVID-19. The sequenced sample was peripheral blood. V is TRBV2 and J is TRBJ2-1; tentative D call: TRBD2 (7 bases). The CDR3 coding sequence is TGTGCCAGCAGTGTGGGGGGGGCTTACAATGAGCAGTTCTTC. This codes for CASSVGGAYNEQFF.